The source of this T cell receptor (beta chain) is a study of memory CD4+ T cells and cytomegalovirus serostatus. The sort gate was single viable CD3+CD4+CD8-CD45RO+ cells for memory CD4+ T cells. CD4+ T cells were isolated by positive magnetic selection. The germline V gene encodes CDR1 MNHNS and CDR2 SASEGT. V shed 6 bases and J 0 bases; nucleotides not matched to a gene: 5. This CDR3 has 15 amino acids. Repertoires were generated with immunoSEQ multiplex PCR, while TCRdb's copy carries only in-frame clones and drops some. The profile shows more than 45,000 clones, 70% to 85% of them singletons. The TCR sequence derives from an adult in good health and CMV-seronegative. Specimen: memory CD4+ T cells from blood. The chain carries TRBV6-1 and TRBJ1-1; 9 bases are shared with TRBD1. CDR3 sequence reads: CASRVQGAMNTEAFF. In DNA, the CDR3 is TGTGCCAGCAGGGTACAGGGGGCCATGAACACTGAAGCTTTCTTT.